Listed below are T cell receptor beta chains from one sample, sequenced in a study of T cells after yellow fever vaccination. Via MiXCR, TCRdb re-called the 5' RACE reads, giving one row per CDR3 protein. The data contain roughly 150,000 distinct CDR3 sequences, approximately 6.8% of them seen just once; the ten biggest clones take up 2.5% to 3%. This specimen consisted of CD4+ T cells sorted from PBMCs, obtained 5 days after the first yellow fever vaccination. These receptors all come from a man aged 18 to 30 who received the YFV17D yellow fever vaccine. Each CDR3 is given with its conserved first and last residue. The order of the fields is J gene, clone size, D gene, V gene, CDR3 DNA, CDR3 protein. D genes are given only for firm matches. Clone size is not always given. Where it is, it says once, few, many or a class for expanded clones.

j_call: TRBJ2-5
clone_size: few
d_call: .
v_call: TRBV7-9
cdr3_nt: TGTGCCAGCAGCTTGGGCGGGGCTCAAGAGACCCAGTACTTC
cdr3_aa: CASSLGGAQETQYF

j_call: TRBJ1-2
clone_size: many
d_call: .
v_call: TRBV4-3
cdr3_nt: TGCGCCAGCAGCCAAGATCTTCGGAAAAACTATGGCTACACCTTC
cdr3_aa: CASSQDLRKNYGYTF

j_call: TRBJ1-6
clone_size: few
d_call: TRBD1
v_call: TRBV18
cdr3_nt: TGTGCCAGCTCAGTTGGGACAGGCGCTTATTCACCCCTCCACTTT
cdr3_aa: CASSVGTGAYSPLHF

j_call: TRBJ2-1
clone_size: few
d_call: .
v_call: TRBV6-5
cdr3_nt: TGTGCCAGCAGTTCCCACCCGAGGGGGAATTCCTACAATGAGCAGTTCTTC
cdr3_aa: CASSSHPRGNSYNEQFF

j_call: TRBJ1-6
clone_size: many
d_call: .
v_call: TRBV2
cdr3_nt: TGTGCCAGCAGGGATTTTGCTTCACCCCTCCACTTT
cdr3_aa: CASRDFASPLHF

j_call: TRBJ1-2
clone_size: .
d_call: .
v_call: TRBV12-3/TRBV12-4
cdr3_nt: TGTGCCAGCAAACTCTGGGGGGGGCAGTACGGCTACACCTTC
cdr3_aa: CASKLWGGQYGYTF

j_call: TRBJ2-3
clone_size: many
d_call: .
v_call: TRBV5-1
cdr3_nt: TGCGCCAGCAGCTTGATTAGCGGATCTAGCACAGATACGCAGTATTTT
cdr3_aa: CASSLISGSSTDTQYF

j_call: TRBJ2-7
clone_size: many
d_call: .
v_call: TRBV9
cdr3_nt: TGTGCCAGCAGCAAAGGGATGCAAAACTACGAGCAGTACTTC
cdr3_aa: CASSKGMQNYEQYF

j_call: TRBJ2-1
clone_size: many
d_call: .
v_call: TRBV7-2
cdr3_nt: TGTGCCAGCAGCCGTCTGGTCAGGAACAATGAGCAGTTCTTC
cdr3_aa: CASSRLVRNNEQFF

j_call: TRBJ2-3
clone_size: few
d_call: TRBD1
v_call: TRBV24-1
cdr3_nt: TGTGCCACCAGTGATTGGGGACAGGGGGCCGATACGCAGTATTTT
cdr3_aa: CATSDWGQGADTQYF

j_call: TRBJ1-2
clone_size: .
d_call: .
v_call: TRBV2
cdr3_nt: TGTGCCAGCAGTGCCCGAGGGCGCGACTATGGCTACACCTTC
cdr3_aa: CASSARGRDYGYTF

j_call: TRBJ1-6
clone_size: many
d_call: TRBD1
v_call: TRBV5-6
cdr3_nt: TGTGCCAGCAGCTTGTCACGCCTCCGGGACAGTTCGTCACCCCTCCACTTT
cdr3_aa: CASSLSRLRDSSSPLHF

j_call: TRBJ2-2
clone_size: .
d_call: .
v_call: TRBV20-1
cdr3_nt: TGCAGTGCTAGAGATGGGGAAGGGCGGAGGGAGCTGTTTTTT
cdr3_aa: CSARDGEGRRELFF

j_call: TRBJ2-5
clone_size: many
d_call: .
v_call: TRBV5-1
cdr3_nt: TGCGCCAGCAGCGGAGGACAGAAAGAGACCCAGTACTTC
cdr3_aa: CASSGGQKETQYF

j_call: TRBJ1-5
clone_size: .
d_call: .
v_call: TRBV7-2
cdr3_nt: TGTGCCAGCAGCCTCCTGGGGGGCCAGCCCCAGCATTTT
cdr3_aa: CASSLLGGQPQHF

j_call: TRBJ2-1
clone_size: .
d_call: .
v_call: TRBV5-1
cdr3_nt: TGCGCCAGCAGCTCCCTGGGTAGCGGAGGGAGCTCCTACAATGAGCAGTTCTTC
cdr3_aa: CASSSLGSGGSSYNEQFF

j_call: TRBJ1-1
clone_size: many
d_call: TRBD1
v_call: TRBV7-2
cdr3_nt: TGTGCCAGCAGCAAGAGACAGGGGCGGAACACTGAAGCTTTCTTT
cdr3_aa: CASSKRQGRNTEAFF

j_call: TRBJ2-5
clone_size: many
d_call: .
v_call: TRBV12-3/TRBV12-4
cdr3_nt: TGTGCCAGCAGTTTATGGGGAGAAGAGACCCAGTACTTC
cdr3_aa: CASSLWGEETQYF

j_call: TRBJ2-1
clone_size: many
d_call: .
v_call: TRBV6-2/TRBV6-3
cdr3_nt: TGTGCCAGCACCCAGGGAACCGGGGCGGGTGAGCAGTTCTTC
cdr3_aa: CASTQGTGAGEQFF

j_call: TRBJ1-4
clone_size: many
d_call: .
v_call: TRBV6-5
cdr3_nt: TGTGCCAGCAGTTACGGGGGACGGGTTAATGAAAAACTGTTTTTT
cdr3_aa: CASSYGGRVNEKLFF

j_call: TRBJ2-1
clone_size: many
d_call: TRBD2
v_call: TRBV4-1
cdr3_nt: TGCGCCAGCAGCCGAGGGGGACTAGCGGCCCTAGGTAATGAGCAGTTCTTC
cdr3_aa: CASSRGGLAALGNEQFF

j_call: TRBJ1-1
clone_size: many
d_call: .
v_call: TRBV7-9
cdr3_nt: TGTGCCAGCATCCGGGGGTTGGGGCCAGAACAGGAAGCTTTCTTT
cdr3_aa: CASIRGLGPEQEAFF

j_call: TRBJ2-6
clone_size: few
d_call: .
v_call: TRBV5-4
cdr3_nt: TGTGCCAGCAGCGGGGCAGGGGCTGGGGCCAACGTCCTGACTTTC
cdr3_aa: CASSGAGAGANVLTF

j_call: TRBJ2-1
clone_size: many
d_call: TRBD1
v_call: TRBV12-3/TRBV12-4
cdr3_nt: TGTGCCAGCAGCGGGACAGGGGACGAAGTGGGTGAGCAGTTCTTC
cdr3_aa: CASSGTGDEVGEQFF

j_call: TRBJ1-2
clone_size: few
d_call: TRBD1
v_call: TRBV7-2
cdr3_nt: TGTGCCAGCAGCTTAGAGGCCAGGACAGGGGTTGGCTACACCTTC
cdr3_aa: CASSLEARTGVGYTF

j_call: TRBJ2-3
clone_size: few
d_call: .
v_call: TRBV6-5
cdr3_nt: TGTGCCAGCACCGAGGGTGGTCCCGGCGATACGCAGTATTTT
cdr3_aa: CASTEGGPGDTQYF